Only a few counts were recorded for the clone carrying this T cell receptor (beta chain). The sample belongs to a study of T cells in Graves' hyperthyroidism and ophthalmopathy. With duration under 3 months, ophthalmopathy was active: Clinical Activity Score at least 3, NOSPECS at least 4. The study based diagnoses on clinical symptoms, serum thyroxine and TRAb, thyroid ultrasound and orbital computed tomography. CDR1 is SGHRS and CDR2 is YFSETQ in the germline V gene. This CDR3 region has 16 residues. V lost 3 bases to trimming and J lost 0 bases; unmatched junction nucleotides: 4. Researchers amplified the TCR beta CDR3 regions from RNA transcripts. Carried out on the TCR CDR3, a first-round RT-PCR used the HTBI primer set. One entry per CDR3 protein, called by TCRdb with MiXCR from the multiplex PCR reads. Among around 610,000 distinct CDR3 sequences listed, about 15% were seen once.

The rearrangement uses TRBV5-1 and TRBJ2-4; 9 bases line up with TRBD1. The material sequenced was blood. This TCR derives from a woman aged 40 to 50 with Graves' ophthalmopathy. The CDR3 DNA reads TGCGCCAGCAGCTGGGACAGGGAAGGAGCCAAAAACATTCAGTACTTC. Protein: CASSWDREGAKNIQYF.